The clone carrying this TCR beta chain came up many times. The record originates from a study of T-cell reconstitution after alpha-beta-depleted transplantation in children. This CDR3 spans 17 amino acids. The V end lost 6 bases, the J end lost 4 bases, and 25 bases lay between the germline ends. The authors prepared the TCRbeta library with unique molecular identifiers. TCRdb processed the PCR reads anew with MiXCR; each CDR3 protein has one entry. The sample holds some 200,000 distinct CDR3 sequences, roughly 15% seen once. This sequence originates from a human donor who donated a stem cell graft to a child with acute lymphoblastic leukemia. J is TRBJ2-7 and V is TRBV12-3 or TRBV12-4; D may be TRBD1 (6 bases). The sample in question was PBMCs from the stem cell graft donor, obtained from the stem cell graft. The DNA for the CDR3 is TGTGCCAGCAGCCCTGGGGGCCAGGTCGTCCCATTTTACGAGCAGTACTTC. The encoded protein is CASSPGGQVVPFYEQYF.